A selection of T cell receptor beta chains follows, all from one sample in a study of T cell changes during pregnancy in multiple sclerosis. Libraries were prepared by immunoSEQ multiplex PCR; TCRdb keeps only in-frame clonotypes and omits some of them. The top ten clones hold less than 2.5% of a sample with 90,000 to 100,000 clones, 94% of them seen once. The sample in question was peripheral blood, obtained in the third trimester of pregnancy. All receptors derive from a female donor with multiple sclerosis, enrolled in a pregnancy study. CDR3s include the opening cysteine and the closing phenylalanine or tryptophan. D genes are given only for firm matches. Size is stated for part of the rows, as once, few or many counts, or as a class when the clone is expanded.

-,-,TRBV6-6,TRBJ2-3,13,CASSDRYSDTQYF,TGTGCCAGCAGTGACAGGTACTCAGATACGCAGTATTTT
-,TRBD1,TRBV7-9,TRBJ2-5,14,CASSFRGRQETQYF,TGTGCCAGCAGCTTCAGGGGGCGACAAGAGACCCAGTACTTC
once,-,TRBV4-1,TRBJ1-3,15,CASSPTSGTGNTIYF,TGCGCCAGCAGCCCTACTTCCGGGACTGGAAACACCATATATTTT
-,TRBD1,TRBV5-6,TRBJ1-3,15,CASSGQGRSGNTIYF,TGTGCCAGCAGCGGACAGGGGCGCTCTGGAAACACCATATATTTT
-,-,TRBV5-4,TRBJ2-7,12,CASSFVGYEQYF,TGTGCCAGCAGCTTTGTCGGCTACGAGCAGTACTTC
once,-,TRBV11-2,TRBJ1-2,14,CASSLAPTAYGYTF,TGTGCCAGCAGCTTAGCCCCGACAGCCTATGGCTACACCTTC
-,-,TRBV5-1,TRBJ2-5,12,CASSARGATQYF,TGCGCCAGCAGCGCACGTGGGGCGACCCAGTACTTC
once,-,TRBV19,TRBJ2-1,15,CASSVRDTSYNEQFF,TGTGCCAGTAGTGTACGGGACACCTCCTACAATGAGCAGTTCTTC
-,TRBD1,TRBV28,TRBJ2-2,18,CASSRTGLGYANTGELFF,TGTGCCAGCAGCAGGACAGGATTAGGATACGCGAACACCGGGGAGCTGTTTTTT
-,-,TRBV7-9,TRBJ1-1,12,CASSIPGNEAFF,TGTGCCAGCAGCATCCCGGGAAATGAAGCTTTCTTT
-,-,TRBV5-1,TRBJ2-3,14,CASIIREITDTQYF,TGCGCCAGCATCATCCGGGAGATCACAGATACGCAGTATTTT
-,TRBD1,TRBV5-5,TRBJ1-5,16,CASSSGQGRSNQPQHF,TGTGCCAGCAGCTCAGGACAGGGGCGTAGCAATCAGCCCCAGCATTTT
-,TRBD1,TRBV28,TRBJ2-2,14,CASRRTGLSGELFF,TGTGCCAGCAGGAGGACAGGGTTGAGCGGGGAGCTGTTTTTT
-,-,TRBV28,TRBJ1-2,15,CASSLWGGTRHGYTF,TGTGCCAGCAGTTTATGGGGAGGGACGCGCCATGGCTACACCTTC
-,-,TRBV19,TRBJ1-5,16,CASSSGVRVSNQPQHF,TGTGCCAGTAGTTCAGGAGTCAGGGTGAGCAATCAGCCCCAGCATTTT
-,-,TRBV19,TRBJ1-2,12,CASSIAGFGYTF,TGTGCCAGTAGTATAGCGGGGTTTGGCTACACCTTC
-,TRBD1,TRBV19,TRBJ1-5,15,CASSETGTVNQPQHF,TGTGCCAGTAGCGAGACCGGGACAGTGAATCAGCCCCAGCATTTT
-,-,TRBV28,TRBJ2-6,18,CASSSQGSLPSGANVLTF,TGTGCCAGCAGTTCCCAGGGCAGTCTTCCCTCTGGGGCCAACGTCCTGACTTTC
-,-,TRBV2,TRBJ1-4,13,CASTQNRDEKLFF,TGTGCCAGTACACAAAACAGGGATGAAAAACTGTTTTTT
-,-,TRBV29-1,TRBJ2-7,12,CSAGSVTYEQYF,TGCAGCGCGGGATCGGTCACCTACGAGCAGTACTTC
-,-,TRBV5-1,TRBJ2-7,15,CASSLVADSNYEQYF,TGCGCCAGCAGCTTGGTAGCCGACAGCAACTACGAGCAGTACTTC
-,-,TRBV28,TRBJ2-7,12,CASSLTSYEQYF,TGTGCCAGCAGTTTGACTAGCTACGAGCAGTACTTC
-,-,TRBV9,TRBJ2-2,16,CASSILADTNTGELFF,TGTGCCAGCAGCATATTAGCGGATACAAACACCGGGGAGCTGTTTTTT
-,TRBD1,TRBV30,TRBJ1-1,15,CAWSVLGQKNTEAFF,TGTGCCTGGAGTGTACTGGGACAGAAGAACACTGAAGCTTTCTTT
-,-,TRBV4-1,TRBJ2-2,15,CASEVGQGSTGELFF,TGCGCCAGCGAGGTGGGGCAAGGTAGCACCGGGGAGCTGTTTTTT
once,TRBD1,TRBV5-6,TRBJ2-3,14,CASSAGQGPDTQYF,TGTGCCAGCAGCGCGGGACAGGGCCCAGATACGCAGTATTTT
-,-,TRBV6-1,TRBJ2-5,16,CASSEGHLFGEETQYF,TGTGCCAGCAGTGAAGGGCACCTTTTTGGTGAAGAGACCCAGTACTTC
-,-,TRBV9,TRBJ2-7,15,CASSFIGRENDEQYF,TGTGCCAGCAGCTTCATAGGGCGGGAAAACGACGAGCAGTACTTC
-,TRBD1,TRBV7-9,TRBJ1-2,14,CASSLGGTDYGYTF,TGTGCCAGCAGCTTAGGTGGGACAGACTATGGCTACACCTTC
-,TRBD1,TRBV7-9,TRBJ2-6,14,CLGTGSDGANVLTF,TGCCTGGGGACAGGGTCGGATGGGGCCAACGTCCTGACTTTC
-,-,TRBV5-1,TRBJ2-3,15,CASSLWTQSTDTQYF,TGCGCCAGCAGCCTTTGGACACAGAGCACAGATACGCAGTATTTT
once,-,TRBV5-1,TRBJ2-6,16,CASSQKMYSGANVLTF,TGCGCCAGCAGCCAGAAAATGTACTCTGGGGCCAACGTCCTGACTTTC
-,-,TRBV25-1,TRBJ1-2,14,CASSEAGRSYGYTF,TGTGCCAGCAGTGAGGCGGGCAGATCCTATGGCTACACCTTC
-,TRBD2,TRBV19,TRBJ2-7,13,CASSQREPYEQYF,TGTGCCAGTAGTCAGCGGGAACCCTACGAGCAGTACTTC
-,-,TRBV15,TRBJ2-7,16,CATSRDLLGEGYEQYF,TGTGCCACCAGCAGAGATCTCTTAGGGGAAGGCTACGAGCAGTACTTC
-,-,TRBV29-1,TRBJ2-7,11,CSARGSYEQYF,TGCAGCGCTCGAGGCTCCTACGAGCAGTACTTC
-,TRBD1,TRBV4-2,TRBJ1-2,15,CASSQATGGDYGYTF,TGTGCCAGCAGCCAGGCTACAGGGGGTGACTATGGCTACACCTTC
-,TRBD2,TRBV19,TRBJ2-5,16,CASSSGLAGAGETQYF,TGTGCCAGTAGTTCGGGACTAGCGGGAGCTGGAGAGACCCAGTACTTC
-,-,TRBV5-1,TRBJ2-1,17,CASSLKTGDLAYNEQFF,TGCGCCAGCAGCTTGAAGACAGGCGACCTGGCCTACAATGAGCAGTTCTTC
once,TRBD1,TRBV28,TRBJ2-7,13,CASRTGRPYEQYF,TGTGCCAGCCGGACAGGTCGACCCTACGAGCAGTACTTC
-,TRBD2,TRBV5-4,TRBJ2-1,18,CASSPLGVAGGGHNEQFF,TGTGCCAGCAGCCCCCTCGGGGTAGCGGGAGGTGGCCACAATGAGCAGTTCTTC
-,TRBD1,TRBV19,TRBJ1-5,18,CASSSPTGANSRNQPQHF,TGTGCCAGTAGTTCCCCCACAGGGGCCAATTCCCGAAATCAGCCCCAGCATTTT
-,-,TRBV19,TRBJ1-5,15,CASSMGRGSNQPQHF,TGTGCCAGTAGTATGGGCAGGGGTAGCAATCAGCCCCAGCATTTT
-,-,TRBV2,TRBJ2-7,13,CASSGDMIYEQYF,TGTGCCAGCAGTGGGGACATGATCTACGAGCAGTACTTC
-,TRBD1,TRBV5-6,TRBJ2-3,15,CASSSNRGRTDTQYF,TGTGCCAGCAGCTCTAACAGGGGGCGCACAGATACGCAGTATTTT
-,TRBD1,TRBV18,TRBJ1-3,16,CASSPPGQGAGNTIYF,TGTGCCAGCTCACCACCGGGACAGGGGGCAGGAAACACCATATATTTT
-,TRBD2,TRBV4-2,TRBJ2-7,15,CASSQVAGVVDEQYF,TGTGCCAGCAGCCAAGTAGCGGGAGTGGTAGACGAGCAGTACTTC
few,-,TRBV5-5,TRBJ1-4,14,CASSWGTGREKLFF,TGTGCCAGCAGCTGGGGCACCGGAAGGGAAAAACTGTTTTTT
-,-,TRBV29-1,TRBJ2-4,14,CSVWGDPTKNIQYF,TGCAGCGTCTGGGGGGATCCGACCAAAAACATTCAGTACTTC
once,TRBD1,TRBV7-9,TRBJ1-2,15,CASSSQWGDRDPPTF,TGTGCCAGCAGCTCCCAGTGGGGCGACAGGGACCCCCCCACCTTC
-,-,TRBV6-5,TRBJ1-2,14,CASRRTVGAYGYTF,TGTGCCAGCAGAAGGACAGTAGGGGCCTATGGCTACACCTTC
once,-,TRBV27,TRBJ2-5,13,CASSLRRAETQYF,TGTGCCAGCAGTTTAAGACGAGCGGAGACCCAGTACTTC